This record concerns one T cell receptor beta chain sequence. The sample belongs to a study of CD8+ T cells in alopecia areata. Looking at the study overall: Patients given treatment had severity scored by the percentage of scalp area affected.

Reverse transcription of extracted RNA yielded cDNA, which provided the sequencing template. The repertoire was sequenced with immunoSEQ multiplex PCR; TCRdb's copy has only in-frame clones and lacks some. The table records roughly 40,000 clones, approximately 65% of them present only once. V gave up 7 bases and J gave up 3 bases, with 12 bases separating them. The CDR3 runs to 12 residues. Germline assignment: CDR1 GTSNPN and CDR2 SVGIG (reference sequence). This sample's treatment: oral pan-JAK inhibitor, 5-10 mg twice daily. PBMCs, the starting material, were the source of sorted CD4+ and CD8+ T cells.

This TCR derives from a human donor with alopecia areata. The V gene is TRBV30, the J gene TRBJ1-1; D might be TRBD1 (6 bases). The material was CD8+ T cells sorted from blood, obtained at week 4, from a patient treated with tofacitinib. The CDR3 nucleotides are TGTGCCTATCTACAGGGCTACACTGAAGCTTTCTTT. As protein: CAYLQGYTEAFF.